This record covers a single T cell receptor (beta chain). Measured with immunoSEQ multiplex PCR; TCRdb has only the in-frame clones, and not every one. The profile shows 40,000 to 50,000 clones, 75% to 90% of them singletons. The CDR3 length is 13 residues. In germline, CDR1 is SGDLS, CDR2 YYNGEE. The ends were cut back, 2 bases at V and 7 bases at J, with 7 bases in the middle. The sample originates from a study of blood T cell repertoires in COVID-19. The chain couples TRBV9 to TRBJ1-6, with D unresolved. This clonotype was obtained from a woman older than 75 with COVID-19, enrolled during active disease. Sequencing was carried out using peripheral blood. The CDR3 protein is CASSVSPNSPLHF. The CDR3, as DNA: TGTGCCAGCAGCGTCTCCCCCAATTCACCCCTCCACTTT.